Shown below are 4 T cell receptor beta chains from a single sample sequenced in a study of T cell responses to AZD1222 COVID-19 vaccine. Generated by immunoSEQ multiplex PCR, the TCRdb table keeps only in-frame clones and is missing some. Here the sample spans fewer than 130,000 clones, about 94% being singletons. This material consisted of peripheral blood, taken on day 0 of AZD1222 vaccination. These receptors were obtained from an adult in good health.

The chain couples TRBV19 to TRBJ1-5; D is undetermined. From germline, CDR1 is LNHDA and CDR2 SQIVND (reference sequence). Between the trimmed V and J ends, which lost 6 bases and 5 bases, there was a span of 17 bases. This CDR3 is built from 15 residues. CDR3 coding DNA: TGTGCCAGTAGCCGATTTGATTTGGCCCATCAGCCCCAGCATTTT. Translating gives CASSRFDLAHQPQHF.

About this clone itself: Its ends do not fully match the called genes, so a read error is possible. CDR3: CASHPAGGLYQQYF. The CDR3 DNA is TGTGCCAGCCATCCGGCAGGGGGTCTCTACCAGCAGTACTTC. The chain employs TRBV6-5 and TRBJ2-7; TRBD1 agrees at 7 bases. CDR3 size: 14 residues. The germline V gene has CDR1 MNHEY and CDR2 SVGAGI.

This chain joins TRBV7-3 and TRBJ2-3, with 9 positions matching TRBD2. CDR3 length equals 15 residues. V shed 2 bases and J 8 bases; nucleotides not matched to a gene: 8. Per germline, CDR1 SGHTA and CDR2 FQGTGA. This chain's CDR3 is CASSLAGGLRGTQYF. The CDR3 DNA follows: TGTGCCAGCAGCTTAGCGGGAGGGCTGAGGGGTACGCAGTATTTT.

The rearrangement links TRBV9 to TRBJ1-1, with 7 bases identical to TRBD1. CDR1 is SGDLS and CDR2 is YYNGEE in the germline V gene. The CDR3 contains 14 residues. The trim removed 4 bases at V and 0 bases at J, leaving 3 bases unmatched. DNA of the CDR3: TGTGCCAGCAGCACAGGGGTCATGAACACTGAAGCTTTCTTT. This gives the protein CASSTGVMNTEAFF. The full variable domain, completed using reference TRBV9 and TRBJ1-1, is DSGVTQTPKHLITATGQRVTLRCSPRSGDLSVYWYQQSLDQGLQFLIQYYNGEERAKGNILERFSAQQFPDLHSELNLSSLELGDSALYFCASSTGVMNTEAFFGQGTRLTVV.